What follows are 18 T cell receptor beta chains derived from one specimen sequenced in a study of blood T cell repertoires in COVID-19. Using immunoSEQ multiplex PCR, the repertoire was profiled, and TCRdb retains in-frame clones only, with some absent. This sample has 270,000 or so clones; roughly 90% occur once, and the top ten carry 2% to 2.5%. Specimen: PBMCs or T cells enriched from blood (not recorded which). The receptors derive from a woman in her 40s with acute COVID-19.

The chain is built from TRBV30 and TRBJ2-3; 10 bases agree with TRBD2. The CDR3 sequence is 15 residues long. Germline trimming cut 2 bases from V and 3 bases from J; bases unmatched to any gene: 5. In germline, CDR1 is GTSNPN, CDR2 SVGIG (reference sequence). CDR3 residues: CAWSPASGSTDTQYF. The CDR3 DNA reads TGTGCCTGGAGTCCCGCTAGCGGGAGTACAGATACGCAGTATTTT.

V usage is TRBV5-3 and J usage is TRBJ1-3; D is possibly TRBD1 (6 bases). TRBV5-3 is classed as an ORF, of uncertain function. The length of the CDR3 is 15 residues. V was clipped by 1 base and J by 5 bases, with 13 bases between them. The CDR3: CARSLTGIHRNTIYF. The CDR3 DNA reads TGTGCCAGAAGCTTGACAGGGATCCATCGAAACACCATATATTTT.

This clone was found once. The CDR3 bases are TGTGCCAGCAGCCACACCAGACAGGACACTGAAGCTTTCTTT. This gives the protein CASSHTRQDTEAFF. V usage is TRBV16 and J usage is TRBJ1-1; D possibly corresponds to TRBD1 (6 bases). This CDR3 region has 14 residues. Germline assignment: CDR1 KGHSY and CDR2 FQNENV. The V end was cut by 3 bases, the J end by 3 bases, with 11 bases between.

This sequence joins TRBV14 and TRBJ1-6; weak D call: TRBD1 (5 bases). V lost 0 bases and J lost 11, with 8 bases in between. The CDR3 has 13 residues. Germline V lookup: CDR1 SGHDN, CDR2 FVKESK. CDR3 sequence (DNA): TGTGCCAGCAGCCAAGAGGAGGGGACACCCCTCCACTTT. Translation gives CASSQEEGTPLHF. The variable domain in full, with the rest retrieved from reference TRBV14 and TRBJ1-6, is EAGVTQFPSHSVIEKGQTVTLRCDPISGHDNLYWYRRVMGKEIKFLLHFVKESKQDESGMPNNRFLAERTGGTYSTLKVQPAELEDSGVYFCASSQEEGTPLHFGNGTRLTVT.

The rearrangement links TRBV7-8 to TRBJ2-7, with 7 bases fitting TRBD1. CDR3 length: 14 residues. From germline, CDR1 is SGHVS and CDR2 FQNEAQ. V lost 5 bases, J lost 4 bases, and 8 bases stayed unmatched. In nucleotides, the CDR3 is TGTGCCAGCAGCCCCACAACAGGGGAATACGAGCAGTACTTC. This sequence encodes CASSPTTGEYEQYF.

The CDR3 protein is CASSHDNNYGYTF. As DNA, the CDR3 is TGTGCCAGCAGCCACGACAATAACTATGGCTACACCTTC. The J gene is TRBJ1-2, the V gene TRBV3-1 (or the pseudogene TRBV3-2); no firm D call. Deletions cut 3 bases from V and 1 base from J, with 6 bases between. CDR3 length equals 13 residues. Germline V CDR1 and CDR2: LGHDT, YNNKEL (reference sequence).

The CDR3 sequence is CASSTGTSGRGSYNEQFF. CDR3 DNA: TGTGCCAGCAGCACCGGGACTAGCGGGAGGGGCTCCTACAATGAGCAGTTCTTC. The chain uses TRBV7-9 and TRBJ2-1, with 16 nucleotides matching TRBD2. V was pared by 5 bases and J by 0 bases, with 4 bases of the junction left unmatched. Germline values: CDR1 SEHNR, CDR2 FQNEAQ (reference sequence). The CDR3 covers 18 residues.

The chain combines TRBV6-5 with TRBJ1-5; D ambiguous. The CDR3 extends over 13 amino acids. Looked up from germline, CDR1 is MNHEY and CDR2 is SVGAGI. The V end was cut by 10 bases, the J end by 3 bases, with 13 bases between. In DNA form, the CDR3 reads TGTGCCACCCACACCGGAGTCAATCAGCCCCAGCATTTT. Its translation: CATHTGVNQPQHF.

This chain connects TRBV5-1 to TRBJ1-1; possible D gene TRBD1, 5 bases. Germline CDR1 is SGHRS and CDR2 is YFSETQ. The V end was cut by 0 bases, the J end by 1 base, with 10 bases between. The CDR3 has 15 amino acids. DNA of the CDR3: TGCGCCAGCAGCTTGGGGTCGCAGGGGAACACTGAAGCTTTCTTT. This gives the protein CASSLGSQGNTEAFF.

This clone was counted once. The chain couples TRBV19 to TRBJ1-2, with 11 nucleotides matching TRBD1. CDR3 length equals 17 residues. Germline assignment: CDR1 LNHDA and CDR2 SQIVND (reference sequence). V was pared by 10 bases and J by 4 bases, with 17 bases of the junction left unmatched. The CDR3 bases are TGTGCCACCCAAAAAACGGCGGACAGGGGGCTTTTCTATGGCTACACCTTC. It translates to CATQKTADRGLFYGYTF.

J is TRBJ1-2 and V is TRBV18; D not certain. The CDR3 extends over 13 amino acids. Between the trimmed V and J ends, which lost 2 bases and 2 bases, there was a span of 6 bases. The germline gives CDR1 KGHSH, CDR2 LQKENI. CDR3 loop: CASSPDKNYGYTF. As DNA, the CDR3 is TGTGCCAGCTCACCAGACAAAAACTATGGCTACACCTTC.

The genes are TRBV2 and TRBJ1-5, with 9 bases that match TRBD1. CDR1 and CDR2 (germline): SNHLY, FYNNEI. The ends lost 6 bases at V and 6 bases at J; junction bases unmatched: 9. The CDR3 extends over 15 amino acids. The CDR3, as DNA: TGTGCCAGCAGGGGGACAGGGAGTTTGAGTCAGCCCCAGCATTTT. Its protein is CASRGTGSLSQPQHF.

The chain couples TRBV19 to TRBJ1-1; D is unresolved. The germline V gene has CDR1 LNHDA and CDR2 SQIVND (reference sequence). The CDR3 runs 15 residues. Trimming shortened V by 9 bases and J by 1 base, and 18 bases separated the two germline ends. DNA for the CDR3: TGTGCCAGCAAAGATCCCGGTGGGAGGAACACTGAAGCTTTCTTT. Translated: CASKDPGGRNTEAFF.

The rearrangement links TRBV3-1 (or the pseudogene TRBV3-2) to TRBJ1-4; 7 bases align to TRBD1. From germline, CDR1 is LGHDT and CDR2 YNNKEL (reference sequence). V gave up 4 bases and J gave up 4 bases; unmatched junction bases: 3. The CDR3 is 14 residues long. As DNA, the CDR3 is TGTGCCAGCAGCCCGGGACAGCTTAATGAAAAACTGTTTTTT. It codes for CASSPGQLNEKLFF.

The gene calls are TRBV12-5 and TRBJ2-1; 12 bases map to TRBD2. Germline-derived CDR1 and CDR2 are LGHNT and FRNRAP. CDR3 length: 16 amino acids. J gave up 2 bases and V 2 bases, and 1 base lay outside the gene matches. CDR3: CASGLTSGGTYNEQFF. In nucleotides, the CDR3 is TGTGCTAGTGGTTTGACTAGCGGGGGGACCTACAATGAGCAGTTCTTC.

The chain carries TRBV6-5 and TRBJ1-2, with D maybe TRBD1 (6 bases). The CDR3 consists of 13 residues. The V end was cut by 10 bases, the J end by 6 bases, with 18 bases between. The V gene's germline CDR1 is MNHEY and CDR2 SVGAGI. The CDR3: CATMGGRRNGYTF. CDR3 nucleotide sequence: TGTGCCACCATGGGGGGGCGCCGGAATGGCTACACCTTC.

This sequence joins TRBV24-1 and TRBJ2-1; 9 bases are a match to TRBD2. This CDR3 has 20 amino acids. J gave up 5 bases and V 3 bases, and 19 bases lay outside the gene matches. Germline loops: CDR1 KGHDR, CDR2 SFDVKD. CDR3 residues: CATSDPVGGGTGTSHNEQFF. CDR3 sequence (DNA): TGTGCCACCAGTGATCCAGTGGGAGGGGGAACCGGGACTAGCCACAATGAGCAGTTCTTC.

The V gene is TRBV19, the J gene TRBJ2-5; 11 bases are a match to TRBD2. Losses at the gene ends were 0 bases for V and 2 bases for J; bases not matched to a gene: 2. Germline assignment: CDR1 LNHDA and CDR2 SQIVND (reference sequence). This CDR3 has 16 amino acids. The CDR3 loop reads CASSIEASGRQETQYF. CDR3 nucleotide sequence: TGTGCCAGTAGTATAGAGGCTAGCGGGAGGCAAGAGACCCAGTACTTC.